This entry features one TCR beta chain sequence. With V trimmed by 2 bases and J by 8 bases, 7 bases remained unmatched. CDR1 is SGHTA and CDR2 is FQGTGA in the germline V gene. This CDR3 has 14 amino acids. The sample is drawn from a study of T-cell reconstitution after alpha-beta-depleted transplantation in children. It was with unique molecular identifiers that the TCRbeta library was prepared. Each CDR3 protein gets one entry after TCRdb re-called the PCR reads with MiXCR. Counted here are over 550,000 distinct CDR3 sequences, roughly a tenth occurring once; the ten biggest clones make up less than 5%.

The sequencing here drew on PBMCs from the stem cell graft donor, taken from the stem cell graft. This receptor was identified in a human donor who donated a stem cell graft to a child with acute myeloid leukemia. The gene calls are TRBV7-3 and TRBJ1-2; 8 nucleotides align to TRBD1. The chain's CDR3 is CASSLGQGAAGYTF. The DNA for the CDR3 is TGTGCCAGCAGCTTAGGGCAGGGGGCGGCGGGCTACACCTTC.